This T cell receptor beta chain was sequenced in a study of blood T cell repertoires in COVID-19. Trimming took off 6 bases at V and 10 bases at J, with 13 bases between the two ends. Germline CDR1 SGHTA, CDR2 FQGNSA. The CDR3 runs to 12 residues. Assay: immunoSEQ multiplex PCR; the TCRdb copy retains only in-frame clones and omits some. The table lists 150,000 to 200,000 clones, approximately 87% of them singletons, with under 15% in the top ten. This chain connects TRBV7-2 to TRBJ2-1; D is ambiguous. The sequenced sample consisted of peripheral blood. This receptor was identified in a woman between 70 and 85 years old with COVID-19, enrolled during active disease. The CDR3 protein is CASRTDSLEQFF. CDR3 bases: TGTGCCAGCAGGACCGACTCGTTAGAGCAGTTCTTC.